These T cell receptor beta chains were read from a single sample in a study of early T cells in non-severe SARS-CoV-2 infection. A single record per CDR3 protein comes from TCRdb applying MiXCR to the 5' RACE reads. The sample holds 70,000 or so distinct CDR3 sequences, about a tenth seen once. The sample consisted of whole blood, taken at baseline. These receptors all stem from an adult who was a healthcare worker with PCR-confirmed SARS-CoV-2 infection or an uninfected control (not recorded which). Both conserved end residues are trimmed from each CDR3.

v_call cdr3_length cdr3_aa
TRBV11-2 12 ASSQDVGSGELF
TRBV15 12 ATSRDRGSTEAF
TRBV11-2 11 ASSSPMTGELF
TRBV18 16 ASSPIGGGQAGANVLT
TRBV6-5 12 ASSYGRQGYEQY
TRBV4-3 13 ASSQDGDHQETQY
TRBV18 14 ASSPSGGRRAYEQY
TRBV10-3 13 AISEFGTDTDTQY
TRBV9 13 ASNRLAEDQETQY
TRBV24-1 12 ATSPGGVVYEQY
TRBV6-2/TRBV6-3 15 ASRPGTSGGPRYEQY
TRBV30 11 AWSNGQVVGPF
TRBV6-1 11 ASSQHHTDTQY
TRBV12-3/TRBV12-4 13 ASSGGLAGTDTQY
TRBV24-1 15 ATSDSRTEMIHYGYT
TRBV15 17 ATSRDLRRGGQSYNEQF
TRBV24-1 10 ATSPRSKTQY
TRBV7-2 12 ASSSEGAGNIQY
TRBV6-2/TRBV6-3 15 ASSQISDRTSNQPQH
TRBV10-3 13 AISDGTGVSYEQY
TRBV11-2 14 ASSPFDNDAGRSYT
TRBV7-7 13 ASSLGNDAYNEQF
TRBV12-3/TRBV12-4 12 ASSLAGWDTEAF
TRBV29-1 10 SAIRANTEAF
TRBV28 13 ASITMSHGYSPLH
TRBV5-5 12 ASSQPIGNTEAF
TRBV4-3 14 ASSRTWATAEETQY
TRBV9 12 ASSVDSSGNTIY
TRBV2 15 ASSTTSGGALTDTQY
TRBV12-3/TRBV12-4 10 ASSLPTDTQY
TRBV4-3 14 ASSQEDRGNTGELF
TRBV10-2 12 ASRRAQGGNEQF
TRBV7-9 12 ASSLPGSNQPQH
TRBV3-1 12 ASSRRGSGNTIY
TRBV19 13 AGSPQGGGDYGYT
TRBV29-1 10 SNLSPGQEAF
TRBV13 13 ASSLGGVIDQPQH
TRBV6-4 12 ASSDTDRNNEQF
TRBV30 14 AWSATGERGNQPQH
TRBV14 13 ASSHRGTGRNIQY
TRBV27 12 ASLAGGWNTEAF
TRBV5-4 9 ASSSGTEFH
TRBV9 12 ASSPPQRTDTQY
TRBV21-1 16 ASSKALYEGAMNTEAF
TRBV2 14 ASSERGGSNTGELF
TRBV2 10 ASGYSNQPQH
TRBV24-1 11 ATSDLRGNTIY
TRBV10-3 12 AIGGAGGSNEQY
TRBV5-1 12 ASSLQGATTEAF
TRBV11-3 13 ASSVRLAGLDEQY
TRBV10-3 10 AARTATGELF
TRBV7-3 12 ASSLTDRTYEQY